Presented here are 31 T cell receptor beta chains from one specimen sequenced in a study of T cell changes during pregnancy in multiple sclerosis. Some clones are missing from TCRdb's copy, which holds only in-frame ones; the method was immunoSEQ multiplex PCR. The sample lists around 70,000 clones, about 94% occurring once. This specimen consisted of peripheral blood, obtained in the first trimester of pregnancy. The source of these receptors is a female donor in good health, enrolled as a control in a pregnancy study.

The chain employs TRBV5-1 and TRBJ2-7; 8 nucleotides line up with TRBD1. Germline CDR1 reads SGHRS; CDR2 reads YFSETQ. The CDR3 loop spans 15 amino acids. Trimming at V came to 4 bases and at J to 3 bases, leaving 9 bases not matched to a gene. CDR3 nucleotide sequence: TGCGCCAGCAGCGCGGGACAGGATGGGGGCTACGAGCAGTACTTC. Amino acids: CASSAGQDGGYEQYF.

The chain combines TRBV5-4 with TRBJ1-4; 10 bases map to TRBD1. This CDR3 is 15 amino acids long. CDR1 SGHNT and CDR2 YYREEE come from the germline V gene (reference sequence). V trimming: 4 bases; J trimming: 6 bases; junction bases outside the gene matches: 6. In nucleotides, the CDR3 is TGTGCCAGCAGCCCGACAGGGGGCGAGCATGAAAAACTGTTTTTT. Protein: CASSPTGGEHEKLFF.

This clone has a handful of counts. J is TRBJ1-3 and V is TRBV6-1; D possibly corresponds to TRBD1 (5 bases). The V gene lost 4 bases and the J gene lost 3 bases, with 16 bases spanning the gap. CDR3 length: 16 amino acids. CDR1 and CDR2 (germline): MNHNS, SASEGT. The CDR3: CASSVGVTASGNTIYF. In DNA form, the CDR3 reads TGTGCCAGCAGTGTAGGGGTGACAGCAAGTGGAAACACCATATATTTT.

The chain recombines TRBV7-9 with TRBJ2-7; tentatively, D is TRBD1 (6 bases). The CDR3 runs 15 residues. Germline CDR1 reads SEHNR; CDR2 reads FQNEAQ (reference sequence). V was pared by 1 base and J by 2 bases, with 12 bases between. The CDR3 reads CASSLGGTKTYEQYF. CDR3 sequence (DNA): TGTGCCAGCAGCTTAGGAGGGACAAAGACCTACGAGCAGTACTTC.

A word on this clone: The sample contains more than one DNA sequence encoding this CDR3. The J gene is TRBJ2-6, the V gene TRBV5-1, with D maybe TRBD2 (6 bases). From germline, CDR1 is SGHRS and CDR2 YFSETQ. Trimming took off 2 bases at V and 2 bases at J, with 8 bases between the two ends. The CDR3 contains 15 residues. CDR3 region: CASSLGGTGANVLTF. CDR3 bases: TGCGCCAGCAGCTTAGGAGGGACTGGGGCCAACGTCCTGACTTTC.

V and J are TRBV5-4 and TRBJ1-1; 7 bases agree with TRBD1. Trimming removed 0 bases from V and 0 bases from J; junction bases left unmatched: 5. Germline values: CDR1 SGHNT, CDR2 YYREEE (reference sequence). This CDR3 contains 16 residues. The CDR3 nucleotides read TGTGCCAGCAGCTTGGGGGGACAGATCATGAACACTGAAGCTTTCTTT. Translating gives CASSLGGQIMNTEAFF.

This chain links TRBV6-6 with TRBJ2-7; 9 positions agree with TRBD1. With V trimmed by 8 bases and J by 3 bases, 2 bases remained unmatched. The germline V gene has CDR1 MNHNY and CDR2 SVGAGI (reference sequence). This CDR3 is 12 amino acids long. The CDR3 coding sequence is TGTGCCAGCTCGGACAGGGGCTACGAGCAGTACTTC. It encodes CASSDRGYEQYF.

The V gene is TRBV28, the J gene TRBJ2-7; TRBD2 matches 13 bases. Per germline, CDR1 MDHEN and CDR2 SYDVKM. V trimming: 10 bases; J trimming: 3 bases; junction bases outside the gene matches: 3. This CDR3 is 13 amino acids long. CDR3 sequence reads: CATRTSGSYEQYF. CDR3 DNA sequence: TGTGCCACCCGGACTAGCGGGAGCTACGAGCAGTACTTC.

This chain joins TRBV2 and TRBJ2-2; 8 bases line up with TRBD1. Germline V gives CDR1 SNHLY, CDR2 FYNNEI. Unmatched junction bases numbered 10, after V lost 11 bases and J lost 5 bases. This CDR3 contains 14 residues. The chain's CDR3 is CAGGTGPQTGELFF. The DNA for the CDR3 is TGTGCCGGTGGGACAGGCCCTCAAACCGGGGAGCTGTTTTTT.

For this clone: Additional DNA sequences in this sample encode the identical CDR3. The V gene is TRBV5-1, the J gene TRBJ2-5; D is possibly TRBD1 (6 bases). The V and J ends lost 1 base and 3 bases respectively, with 7 bases between them. The CDR3 runs to 13 residues. Germline V gene data show CDR1 as SGHRS and CDR2 as YFSETQ. The CDR3 coding sequence is TGCGCCAGCAGCTTGAGGACAGAAGAGACCCAGTACTTC. Translated, it gives CASSLRTEETQYF.

The V gene is TRBV7-6, the J gene TRBJ2-7, with D tentatively TRBD1 (7 bases). This CDR3 region has 14 residues. V lost 5 bases, J lost 3 bases, and 14 bases lay in between. CDR1 and CDR2 (germline): SGHVS, FNYEAQ. The CDR3 DNA follows: TGTGCCAGCAGCCCAGGGGGGAGGAACTACGAGCAGTACTTC. Translated, it gives CASSPGGRNYEQYF.

CDR3 region: CASSFEDRGYEQYF. As DNA, the CDR3 is TGTGCCAGCAGCTTCGAGGACAGGGGTTACGAGCAGTACTTC. The V call is TRBV7-2, the J call TRBJ2-7; 9 nucleotides align to TRBD1. V was pared by 3 bases and J by 4 bases, with 4 bases of the junction left unmatched. This CDR3 has 14 amino acids. Germline-derived CDR1 and CDR2 are SGHTA and FQGNSA.

This sequence joins TRBV5-4 and TRBJ2-2, with D perhaps TRBD2 (5 bases). The V end lost 7 bases, the J end lost 1 base, and 8 bases lay between the germline ends. The length of the CDR3 is 13 residues. CDR1 is SGHNT, CDR2 YYREEE, per germline (reference sequence). The CDR3: CASPSGNTGELFF. DNA for the CDR3: TGTGCCAGCCCAAGCGGGAACACCGGGGAGCTGTTTTTT.

V gene TRBV7-8 combines with J gene TRBJ2-5; a possible D gene is TRBD2 (5 bases). The CDR3 is made up of 13 amino acids. The germline CDR1 and CDR2 sequences are SGHVS and FQNEAQ. Between the trimmed V and J ends, which lost 5 bases and 5 bases, there was a span of 12 bases. The CDR3 DNA sequence: TGTGCCAGCAGCCCCCGCGGGCGGGAGACCCAGTACTTC. This encodes CASSPRGRETQYF.

The genes are TRBV30 and TRBJ1-1; 7 nucleotides agree with TRBD1. This CDR3 has 15 amino acids. J lost 5 bases, V lost 1 base, and 10 bases had no gene match. Per germline, CDR1 GTSNPN and CDR2 SVGIG (reference sequence). Here the CDR3 DNA reads TGTGCCTGGAGTGGCCCAGGGGGAAGTCGTACTGAAGCTTTCTTT. Translating it yields CAWSGPGGSRTEAFF.

The chain carries TRBV5-1 and TRBJ1-2; maybe TRBD1 (5 bases). Germline V gene data show CDR1 as SGHRS and CDR2 as YFSETQ. The CDR3 extends over 13 amino acids. Between the trimmed V and J ends, which lost 4 bases and 5 bases, there was a span of 12 bases. CDR3 bases: TGCGCCAGCAGCGCAACAGGAGATTATGGCTACACCTTC. Its translation: CASSATGDYGYTF.

This chain connects TRBV28 to TRBJ2-2; possibly TRBD1 for D (5 bases). The CDR3 length is 13 residues. Trimming left V 3 bases short and J 7 bases short, with 9 bases between. The V gene's germline CDR1 is MDHEN and CDR2 SYDVKM. In nucleotides, the CDR3 is TGTGCCAGCAGTTTTGGGGCACACGGGGAGCTGTTTTTT. Encoded protein: CASSFGAHGELFF.

The chain joins TRBV6-6 to TRBJ2-7; D is perhaps TRBD2 (6 bases). V lost 0 bases and J lost 3, with 9 bases in between. Germline assignment: CDR1 MNHNY and CDR2 SVGAGI (reference sequence). CDR3 length: 14 amino acids. The CDR3 nucleotides are TGTGCCAGCAGTTACTCGGAGGGCTTCTACGAGCAGTACTTC. It specifies CASSYSEGFYEQYF.

This clone was recorded only once. The rearrangement joins TRBV5-6 to TRBJ2-5, with D possibly being TRBD2 (5 bases). Trimming shortened V by 0 bases and J by 2 bases, and 14 bases separated the two germline ends. CDR1 and CDR2 (germline): SGHDT, YYEEEE. This CDR3 comprises 16 residues. The CDR3 loop reads CASSLDVLGHQETQYF. CDR3 in DNA: TGTGCCAGCAGCTTGGATGTACTAGGGCATCAAGAGACCCAGTACTTC.

For the CDR3, the DNA is TGTGCCAGTAGTATCAGTGCTAGCGGTCACAGCTCCTACGAGCAGTACTTC. Residues: CASSISASGHSSYEQYF. The rearrangement joins TRBV19 to TRBJ2-7, with 7 bases aligning to TRBD2. The germline CDR1 and CDR2 sequences are LNHDA and SQIVND (reference sequence). The CDR3 is 17 residues long. J lost 0 bases, V lost 3 bases, and 11 bases had no gene match. Together with reference TRBV19 and TRBJ2-7, the CDR3 gives the full variable domain: DGGITQSPKYLFRKEGQNVTLSCEQNLNHDAMYWYRQDPGQGLRLIYYSQIVNDFQKGDIAEGYSVSREKKESFPLTVTSAQKNPTAFYLCASSISASGHSSYEQYFGPGTRLTVT.

The chain uses TRBV28 and TRBJ2-2, with D hard to call. CDR1 is MDHEN, CDR2 SYDVKM, per germline. V was pared by 5 bases and J by 5 bases, with 6 bases between. This CDR3 is built from 12 residues. The CDR3 loop reads CASSTPTGELFF. CDR3 sequence (DNA): TGTGCCAGCAGTACTCCGACCGGGGAGCTGTTTTTT.

This clone has just one count. The chain joins TRBV10-3 to TRBJ2-2; D is ambiguous. This CDR3 is built from 14 residues. From germline, CDR1 is ENHRY and CDR2 SYGVKD. Trimming took 3 bases from V and 6 from J, leaving 11 bases between them. CDR3 sequence reads: CAISEEVFAGELFF. The CDR3 coding sequence is TGTGCCATCAGTGAAGAGGTGTTCGCCGGGGAGCTGTTTTTT.

The V call is TRBV5-1, the J call TRBJ2-1; D remains ambiguous. With 1 base removed from V and 5 bases from J, the gap between germline ends came to 10 bases. The CDR3 has 14 amino acids. Germline loops: CDR1 SGHRS, CDR2 YFSETQ. Here the CDR3 reads CASSLFDWNNEQFF. Here the CDR3 DNA reads TGCGCCAGCAGCTTGTTCGACTGGAACAATGAGCAGTTCTTC.

V gene TRBV5-6 combines with J gene TRBJ2-7; 11 positions match TRBD2. The ends lost 0 bases at V and 6 bases at J; junction bases unmatched: 8. In germline, CDR1 is SGHDT, CDR2 YYEEEE. The CDR3 has 16 residues. As DNA, the CDR3 is TGTGCCAGCAGCTTGGTTGGTCTAGCGGGAGGTAGCGAGCAGTACTTC. This codes for CASSLVGLAGGSEQYF.

The rearrangement links TRBV5-4 to TRBJ2-7; no clear D gene. Looked up from germline, CDR1 is SGHNT and CDR2 is YYREEE (reference sequence). Trimming pared 4 bases from V and 2 bases from J, leaving 7 bases between. CDR3 length: 12 residues. DNA of the CDR3: TGTGCCAGCAGCCTAGGTACCTACGAGCAGTACTTC. This gives the protein CASSLGTYEQYF.

The chain joins TRBV5-1 to TRBJ2-2; D possibly corresponds to TRBD1 (6 bases). The germline V gene has CDR1 SGHRS and CDR2 YFSETQ. The CDR3 is 16 amino acids. Deletions cut 4 bases from V and 2 bases from J, with 15 bases between. CDR3 in DNA: TGCGCCAGCAGCCCGGGGACACAACTCAACACCGGGGAGCTGTTTTTT. Encoded protein: CASSPGTQLNTGELFF.

The V and J genes are TRBV23-1 and TRBJ2-3, with a tentative D call TRBD1 (6 bases). TRBV23-1 is marked as an open reading frame, function uncertain. V dropped 8 bases and J dropped 2 bases, with 14 bases sitting between them. The CDR3 covers 14 residues. The CDR3 spells CASEPTGPTDTQYF. The CDR3 DNA reads TGCGCCAGCGAACCAACAGGGCCCACAGATACGCAGTATTTT.

The count of this clone is one. This chain uses TRBV15 with TRBJ2-7; 7 positions agree with TRBD2. J gave up 2 bases and V 4 bases, and 8 bases lay outside the gene matches. CDR1 and CDR2 from the germline V gene are LNHNV and YYDKDF (reference sequence). CDR3 length: 15 amino acids. In DNA, the CDR3 is TGTGCCACCAGCACACGATCTAGCGGAACCTACGAGCAGTACTTC. Its translation is CATSTRSSGTYEQYF.

The CDR3 sequence is CASKITGTGNTEAFF. CDR3 nucleotide sequence: TGTGCCAGCAAAATTACCGGGACAGGGAACACTGAAGCTTTCTTT. The chain is built from TRBV2 and TRBJ1-1, with TRBD1 identical over 8 bases. Per germline, CDR1 SNHLY and CDR2 FYNNEI. The CDR3 contains 15 residues. With V trimmed by 7 bases and J by 1 base, 8 bases remained unmatched.

V gene TRBV5-1 combines with J gene TRBJ2-3; TRBD2 agrees at 15 bases. V lost 3 bases, J lost 2 bases, and 4 bases stayed unmatched. The germline CDR1 and CDR2 sequences are SGHRS and YFSETQ. The CDR3 is 17 residues long. In DNA form, the CDR3 reads TGCGCCAGCAGCTACGGACTAGCGGGAGGGTACACAGATACGCAGTATTTT. This codes for CASSYGLAGGYTDTQYF.

The J gene is TRBJ2-5, the V gene TRBV2; TRBD1 agrees at 8 bases. Germline V CDR1 and CDR2: SNHLY, FYNNEI. The J segment lost 4 bases and the V segment lost 4 bases, leaving 5 bases of the junction unmatched. The CDR3 consists of 14 residues. The DNA of the CDR3 is TGTGCCAGCAGTGGGACAGGGCTGGGAGAGACCCAGTACTTC. Translated: CASSGTGLGETQYF. The full variable domain, with the rest looked up from reference TRBV2 and TRBJ2-5, is EPEVTQTPSHQVTQMGQEVILRCVPISNHLYFYWYRQILGQKVEFLVSFYNNEISEKSEIFDDQFSVERPDGSNFTLKIRSTKLEDSAMYFCASSGTGLGETQYFGPGTRLLVL.